This T cell receptor beta chain is drawn from a study of Tregs in tolerant kidney transplant recipients. Using immunoSEQ multiplex PCR, the repertoire was profiled, and TCRdb retains in-frame clones only, with some absent. The table has 90,000 to 150,000 clones, roughly 92% seen once. Trimming stripped 1 base from V and 2 bases from J, with 11 bases between. The CDR3 runs 14 residues. CDR1 is SQVTM and CDR2 is ANQGSEA in the germline V gene. Broader study findings: This study did not directly address biological reproducibility. Validation in larger populations is needed because few patients were studied.

Concerning this clone itself: What it binds is unknown.

CD4+CD25+CD127- Tregs, CD4+CD25- non-Tregs, CD4 and CD8 cells were sorted. This clonotype originated in a human donor in good health. Sequencing used CD4+ T cells from blood. The chain employs TRBV29-1 and TRBJ1-2; D call uncertain. The CDR3 loop reads CSVEAPPGNYGYTF. The CDR3 DNA is TGCAGCGTTGAAGCCCCCCCCGGGAACTATGGCTACACCTTC.